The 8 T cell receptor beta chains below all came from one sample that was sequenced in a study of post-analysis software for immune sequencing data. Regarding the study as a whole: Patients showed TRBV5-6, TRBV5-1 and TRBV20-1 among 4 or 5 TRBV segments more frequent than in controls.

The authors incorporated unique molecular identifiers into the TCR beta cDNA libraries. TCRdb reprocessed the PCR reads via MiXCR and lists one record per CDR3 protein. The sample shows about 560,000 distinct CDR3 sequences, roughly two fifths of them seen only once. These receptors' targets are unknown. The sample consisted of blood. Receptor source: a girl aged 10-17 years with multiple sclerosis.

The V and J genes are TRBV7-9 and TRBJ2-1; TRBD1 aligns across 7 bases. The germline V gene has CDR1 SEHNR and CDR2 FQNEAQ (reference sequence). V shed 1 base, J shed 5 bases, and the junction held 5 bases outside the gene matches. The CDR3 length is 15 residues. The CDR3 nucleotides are TGTGCCAGCAGCTTAGGGTGGGACAGAGACAATGAGCAGTTCTTC. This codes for CASSLGWDRDNEQFF.

For the CDR3, the DNA is TGCAGTGCCCAAGGGGGCCGGGAGACCCAGTACTTC. It specifies CSAQGGRETQYF. V and J are TRBV20-1 and TRBJ2-5; 7 bases line up with TRBD1. V lost 6 bases, J lost 5 bases, and 6 bases stayed unmatched. The CDR3 loop spans 12 amino acids. Germline CDR1 and CDR2: DFQATT and SNEGSKA (reference sequence).

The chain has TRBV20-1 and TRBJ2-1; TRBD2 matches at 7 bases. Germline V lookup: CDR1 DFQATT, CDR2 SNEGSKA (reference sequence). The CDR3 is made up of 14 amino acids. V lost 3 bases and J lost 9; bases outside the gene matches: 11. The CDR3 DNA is TGCAGTGCTAGTTATCCGGGAGGTAGCGGTGAGCAGTTCTTC. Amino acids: CSASYPGGSGEQFF.

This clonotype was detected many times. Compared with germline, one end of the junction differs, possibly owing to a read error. For the CDR3, the DNA is TGTGCCAGCAGTTTCGGGTACAATGAGCAGTTCTTC. Protein: CASSFGYNEQFF. The J gene is TRBJ2-1, the V gene TRBV5-1; no clear D. CDR1 SGHRS and CDR2 YFSETQ come from the germline V gene. The CDR3 is 12 amino acids.

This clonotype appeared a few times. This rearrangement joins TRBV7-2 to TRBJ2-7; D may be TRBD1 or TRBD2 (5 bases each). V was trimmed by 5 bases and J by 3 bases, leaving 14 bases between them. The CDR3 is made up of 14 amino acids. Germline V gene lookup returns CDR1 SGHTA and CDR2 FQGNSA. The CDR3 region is CASSQGPAIYEQYF. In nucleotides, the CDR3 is TGTGCCAGCAGCCAGGGACCAGCTATCTACGAGCAGTACTTC.

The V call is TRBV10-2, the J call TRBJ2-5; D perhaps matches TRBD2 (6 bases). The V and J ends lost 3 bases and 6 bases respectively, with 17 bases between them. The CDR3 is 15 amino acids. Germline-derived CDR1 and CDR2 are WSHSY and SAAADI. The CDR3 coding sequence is TGCGCCAGCAGTGACGCGGGGTCATCCTGGCAGACCCAGTACTTC. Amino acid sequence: CASSDAGSSWQTQYF.

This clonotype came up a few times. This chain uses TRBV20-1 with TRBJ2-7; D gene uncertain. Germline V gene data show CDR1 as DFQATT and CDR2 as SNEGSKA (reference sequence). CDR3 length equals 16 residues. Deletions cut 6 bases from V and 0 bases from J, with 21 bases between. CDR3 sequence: CSASEAEPRPSYEQYF. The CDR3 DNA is TGCAGTGCCTCTGAGGCAGAACCGAGACCCTCCTACGAGCAGTACTTC.

DNA of the CDR3: TGCAGTGCCATTCTGGAGGACAGGGGGTATGAAAAACTGTTTTTT. Translating it yields CSAILEDRGYEKLFF. The chain is built from TRBV20-1 and TRBJ1-4; 10 positions match TRBD1. The CDR3 is made up of 15 amino acids. CDR1 and CDR2 from the germline V gene are DFQATT and SNEGSKA (reference sequence). V trimming: 6 bases; J trimming: 6 bases; junction bases outside the gene matches: 10.